This T cell receptor beta chain was profiled in a study of shared clonotypes between healthy human individuals. Study-wide findings and caveats: Shared clonotypes across all four donors exceeded non-shared ones in generation probability.

Remarks on this clone: Its antigen remains unknown. The sample carries other DNA sequences with the same CDR3.

Sequencing used immunoSEQ multiplex PCR; TCRdb keeps in-frame clones, though not all of them. Of about 2 million clones listed, just under 95% are singletons. Naive CD8 cells, CD45RO-negative and positively selected for CCR7, excluded terminally differentiated effector memory CD45RA+ cells. The CDR3 length is 14 residues. The J segment lost 2 bases and the V segment lost 4 bases, leaving 3 bases of the junction unmatched. Germline loops: CDR1 SEHNR, CDR2 FQNEAQ (reference sequence). The origin of this receptor is a man younger than 35 in good health. This chain links TRBV7-9 with TRBJ2-7; the match to TRBD1 covers 9 bases. Sequencing was done on a sample of naive CD8+ T cells sorted from blood. The CDR3 coding sequence is TGTGCCAGCAGCTCGGGGACAGGGACCTACGAGCAGTACTTC. It translates to CASSSGTGTYEQYF.